Each of the 7 T cell receptor beta chains below was sequenced from the same sample in a study of human T cells and chemical hapten exposure. Stated time point: patch test 3, about 24 weeks after DPC sensitization. Described treatment: therapeutic diphenylcyclopropenone sensitization with weekly scalp DPC. From the RACE reads, TCRdb called clonotypes with MiXCR, one entry per CDR3 protein. This sample has roughly 150,000 distinct CDR3 sequences, with 25% to 30% found just once. This specimen was whole blood, taken in connection with sensitization to the hapten diphenylcyclopropenone (DPC). The origin of the receptors is a woman between 18 and 30 years old with alopecia areata. Some clones in this sample may be carry-over from other donors' samples.

The chain combines TRBV7-3 with TRBJ2-1; the match to TRBD2 covers 7 bases. V lost 4 bases to trimming and J lost 9 bases; unmatched junction nucleotides: 3. The germline CDR1 and CDR2 sequences are SGHTA and FQGTGA. This CDR3 spans 12 amino acids. The CDR3: CASSYERGEQFF. CDR3 nucleotide sequence: TGTGCCAGCAGCTATGAGCGGGGTGAGCAGTTCTTC. Combining the CDR3 with reference TRBV7-3 and TRBJ2-1 gives the whole variable domain GAGVSQTPSNKVTEKGKYVELRCDPISGHTALYWYRQSLGQGPEFLIYFQGTGAADDSGLPNDRFFAVRPEGSVSTLKIQRTERGDSAVYLCASSYERGEQFFGPGTRLTVL.

This chain joins TRBV20-1 and TRBJ1-1; TRBD1 is a possible D gene (5 bases). V lost 5 bases, J lost 4 bases, and 14 bases lay in between. The CDR3 spans 13 residues. In germline, CDR1 is DFQATT, CDR2 SNEGSKA (reference sequence). Here the CDR3 DNA reads TGCAGTGCTGACGACACCGGGGGCACTGAAGCTTTCTTT. Its translation: CSADDTGGTEAFF.

This clonotype was detected only a few times. V gene TRBV6-4 combines with J gene TRBJ1-1, with D perhaps matching TRBD1 (6 bases). Germline-derived CDR1 and CDR2 are MRHNA and SNTAGT. The length of the CDR3 is 14 residues. With 6 bases removed from V and 4 bases from J, the gap between germline ends came to 15 bases. Here the CDR3 DNA reads TGTGCCAGCAGGCCGGGGGGGCCGGTCACTGAAGCTTTCTTT. This codes for CASRPGGPVTEAFF.

CDR3 region: CASRTTGLVSYEQYF. CDR3 bases: TGTGCCAGCAGGACTACGGGACTAGTGAGCTACGAGCAGTACTTC. This chain joins TRBV6-2 or TRBV6-3 and TRBJ2-7, with 8 bases lining up with TRBD2. With V trimmed by 6 bases and J by 3 bases, 10 bases remained unmatched. Germline V gene data show CDR1 as MNHEY and CDR2 as SVGEGT. The length of the CDR3 is 15 residues.

This clonotype was counted at least ten times. The rearrangement links TRBV3-1 to TRBJ2-1; 7 nucleotides agree with TRBD2. The trim removed 0 bases at V and 3 bases at J, leaving 5 bases unmatched. Per germline, CDR1 LGHDT and CDR2 YNNKEL (reference sequence). The CDR3 spans 16 residues. DNA of the CDR3: TGTGCCAGCAGCCAAGAGCTGCGGGAGAACTACAATGAGCAGTTCTTC. This gives the protein CASSQELRENYNEQFF.

This clonotype was counted between two and nine times. CDR3 DNA sequence: TGTGCCAGCAGTGAAACCTCAGGGGGCGGTCAGCCCCAGCATTTT. Translated: CASSETSGGGQPQHF. The chain employs TRBV2 and TRBJ1-5; 8 nucleotides align to TRBD1. CDR3 length: 15 amino acids. CDR1 is SNHLY and CDR2 is FYNNEI in the germline V gene. Unmatched junction bases numbered 6, after V lost 2 bases and J lost 6 bases.

This clonotype showed up just a few times. The chain employs TRBV6-5 and TRBJ2-7; D is perhaps TRBD1 (5 bases). V lost 3 bases and J lost 0, with 9 bases in between. Germline V CDR1 and CDR2: MNHEY, SVGAGI. The CDR3 spans 14 residues. This chain's CDR3 is CASSYSQGSYEQYF. DNA for the CDR3: TGTGCCAGCAGTTATTCCCAGGGCTCCTACGAGCAGTACTTC.